The clone carrying this T cell receptor beta chain was seen a few times. This sample was taken from a study of blood T cell repertoires in COVID-19. The overall study: There were acute and convalescent COVID-19 samples, and they came from the United States, Italy and Spain. T cells, B-cell-depleted T cells, or PBMCs provided the cDNA or gDNA that served as material.

Germline CDR1 is SGHTA and CDR2 is FQGNSA. With V trimmed by 2 bases and J by 3 bases, 6 bases remained unmatched. The CDR3 is 16 residues long. Authors' methods: The authors estimated nucleated cell counts from reference gene primer amplification. Libraries were prepared by immunoSEQ multiplex PCR; TCRdb keeps only in-frame clonotypes and omits some of them. V, J and clone size were drawn from that table, and D and trimming were deduced from the DNA. The table has around 140,000 clones, 76% seen once. The source is a woman of 80 years or more with active or convalescent COVID-19. The sample was peripheral blood. The chain recombines TRBV7-2 with TRBJ2-7, with TRBD2 matching 11 bases. CDR3 in DNA: TGTGCCAGCAGCTTAAGCATAACTAGCGGGGGCTACGAGCAGTACTTC. Its protein is CASSLSITSGGYEQYF.